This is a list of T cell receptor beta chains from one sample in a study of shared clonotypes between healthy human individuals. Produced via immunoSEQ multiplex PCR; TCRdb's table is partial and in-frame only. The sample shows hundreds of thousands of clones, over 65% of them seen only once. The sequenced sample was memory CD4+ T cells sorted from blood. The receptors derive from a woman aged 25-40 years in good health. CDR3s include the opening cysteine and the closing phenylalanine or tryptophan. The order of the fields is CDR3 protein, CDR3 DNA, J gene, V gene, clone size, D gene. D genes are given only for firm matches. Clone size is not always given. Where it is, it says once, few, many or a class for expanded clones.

CASSQDTWRTPSYEQYF TGCGCCAGCAGCCAAGATACTTGGAGGACCCCCTCCTACGAGCAGTACTTC TRBJ2-7 TRBV4-1 few .
CASSLVFGINEQFF TGCGCCAGCAGCTTGGTTTTTGGGATAAATGAGCAGTTCTTC TRBJ2-1 TRBV5-1 . .
CASSLQGGGTEAFF TGTGCCAGCAGTTTACAGGGCGGGGGGACTGAAGCTTTCTTT TRBJ1-1 TRBV28 . .
CASSDGTGGNEQYF TGTGCCAGCAGTGATGGGACAGGGGGCAACGAGCAGTACTTC TRBJ2-7 TRBV25-1 . TRBD1
CASSLFRGRINEKLFF TGTGCCAGCAGCTTGTTCAGGGGAAGAATTAATGAAAAACTGTTTTTT TRBJ1-4 TRBV28 . .
CASLRLAAYNEQFF TGTGCCAGCCTCCGTCTAGCGGCTTACAATGAGCAGTTCTTC TRBJ2-1 TRBV11-2 . TRBD2
CASSSRGDSYRSEQYF TGTGCCAGCAGTTCTCGGGGGGACTCCTATAGGTCCGAGCAGTACTTC TRBJ2-7 TRBV27 . TRBD2
CASSPPGQGSEQYF TGTGCCAGCTCACCACCGGGACAGGGTTCCGAGCAGTACTTC TRBJ2-7 TRBV18 few TRBD1
CASSVTSGTGELFF TGTGCCAGTAGTGTGACTAGCGGAACCGGGGAGCTGTTTTTT TRBJ2-2 TRBV19 . TRBD2
CASGRLNTEAFF TGTGCCAGCGGCAGGTTGAACACTGAAGCTTTCTTT TRBJ1-1 TRBV28 . .
CASSESGVATDTQYF TGCGCCAGCAGTGAGTCGGGGGTCGCCACAGATACGCAGTATTTT TRBJ2-3 TRBV10-1 few .
CASNLRGGNQPQHF TGTGCCAGTAACCTCCGAGGGGGGAATCAGCCCCAGCATTTT TRBJ1-5 TRBV19 . .
CASSLGNYEQYF TGTGCCAGCAGCTTGGGAAACTACGAGCAGTACTTC TRBJ2-7 TRBV5-6 . .
CASSAVGSTDTQYF TGCGCCAGCAGTGCTGTAGGTTCCACAGATACGCAGTATTTT TRBJ2-3 TRBV10-2 . .
CASSPPSQNQETQYF TGTGCCAGCTCACCACCGTCCCAGAACCAAGAGACCCAGTACTTC TRBJ2-5 TRBV18 . .
CASSSALRGTDTQYF TGTGCCAGCAGTTCCGCCTTGAGAGGCACAGATACGCAGTATTTT TRBJ2-3 TRBV27 . .
CASRGQTDSGNTIYF TGTGCCAGCAGAGGACAGACTGACTCTGGAAACACCATATATTTT TRBJ1-3 TRBV25-1 . .
CAISDGAGGDTQYF TGTGCCATCAGTGACGGCGCCGGGGGAGATACGCAGTATTTT TRBJ2-3 TRBV10-3 . .
CASSLKPVSGNTIYF TGTGCCAGCAGCTTAAAACCCGTCTCTGGAAACACCATATATTTT TRBJ1-3 TRBV7-8 once .
CASSPGQPTDTQYF TGTGCCAGCAGCCCCGGACAACCCACAGATACGCAGTATTTT TRBJ2-3 TRBV2 . .
CASSVGPNTEAFF TGTGCCAGCAGTGTGGGACCTAACACTGAAGCTTTCTTT TRBJ1-1 TRBV6-4 . .
CASRDPGETQYF TGTGCCAGCAGGGACCCAGGAGAGACCCAGTACTTC TRBJ2-5 TRBV11-2 . .
CASSLRGLELHNEQFF TGCGCCAGCAGCTTGCGGGGGTTAGAGTTACACAATGAGCAGTTCTTC TRBJ2-1 TRBV5-1 . .
CASTAGTGDEQYF TGTGCCAGCACGGCGGGCACCGGTGACGAGCAGTACTTC TRBJ2-7 TRBV18 once .
CASSLSPGSYNEQFF TGCGCCAGCAGCTTAAGTCCAGGGTCCTACAATGAGCAGTTCTTC TRBJ2-1 TRBV5-1 once .
CASSPSGENTYEQYF TGCGCCAGCAGCCCATCGGGGGAAAACACCTACGAGCAGTACTTC TRBJ2-7 TRBV10-1 . .
CASSTQAGVEQFF TGTGCCAGCAGTACACAGGCTGGGGTTGAGCAGTTCTTC TRBJ2-1 TRBV6-5 . .
CASSEYPGQSNTGELFF TGCGCCAGCAGTGAGTACCCGGGACAGTCGAACACCGGGGAGCTGTTTTTT TRBJ2-2 TRBV10-1 . TRBD1
CASAGIGAMDEQYF TGTGCCAGCGCGGGTATTGGGGCGATGGACGAGCAGTACTTC TRBJ2-7 TRBV27 . .
CASSDLAGMVEQYF TGCGCCAGCAGTGATCTAGCGGGAATGGTCGAGCAGTACTTC TRBJ2-7 TRBV10-2 . TRBD2